This TCR beta chain is from a study of identical twins. TCRdb reprocessed the 5' RACE reads via MiXCR and lists one record per CDR3 protein. This table has 500,000 to 550,000 distinct CDR3 sequences, approximately 22% appearing once. This clonotype showed up just a few times. These data are also associated with another study on T cells expressing NK-cell markers.

The sequence was collected from a woman between 18 and 29 years old in good health. The specimen sequenced was CD4+ T cells sorted from blood.

The CDR3, as DNA: TGCAGTGTGGGCCCCACCCCGGGGGACTCCTACGAGCAGTACTTC. Its translation: CSVGPTPGDSYEQYF. The genes are TRBV20-1 and TRBJ2-7, with D possibly being TRBD2 (6 bases). Germline V gives CDR1 DFQATT, CDR2 SNEGSKA (reference sequence). There are 15 residues in the CDR3. V lost 7 bases, J lost 0 bases, and 19 bases lay in between.